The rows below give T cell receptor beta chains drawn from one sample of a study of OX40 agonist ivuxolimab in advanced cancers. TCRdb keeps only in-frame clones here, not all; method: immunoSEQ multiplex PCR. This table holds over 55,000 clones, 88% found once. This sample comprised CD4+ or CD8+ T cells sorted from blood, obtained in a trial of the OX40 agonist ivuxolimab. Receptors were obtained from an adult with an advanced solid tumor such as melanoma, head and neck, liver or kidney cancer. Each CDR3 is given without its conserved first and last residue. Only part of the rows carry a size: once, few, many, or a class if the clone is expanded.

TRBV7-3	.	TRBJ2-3	ASSTSTNTDTQY
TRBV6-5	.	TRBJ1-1	ASSYSKRTGHGEAF
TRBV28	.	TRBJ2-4	ASSLFGGDPIQY
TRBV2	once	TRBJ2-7	ASSLAAEQY
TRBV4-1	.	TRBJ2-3	ASSQDPGLGTDTQY
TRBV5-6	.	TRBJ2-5	ASSSLVYKETQY
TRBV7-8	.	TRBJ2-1	ASSLAISLQYTYNEQF
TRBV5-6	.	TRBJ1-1	ASSTGQGNTEAF
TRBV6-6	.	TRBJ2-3	ATTAWGVGTDTQY
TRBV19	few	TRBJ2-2	ASSISRPNTGELF
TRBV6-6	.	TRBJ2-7	ASSRGPIYEQY
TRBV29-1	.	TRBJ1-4	SGRRNANEKLF
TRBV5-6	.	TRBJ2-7	ASSLDSFYEQY
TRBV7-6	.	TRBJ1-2	ASSLQGIST
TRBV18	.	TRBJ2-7	ASSPRETGYYEQY
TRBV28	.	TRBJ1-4	ASSPLTTNEKLF
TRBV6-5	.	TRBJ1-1	ASRPRQGIILEAF
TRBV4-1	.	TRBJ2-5	ASSQEDRGETQY
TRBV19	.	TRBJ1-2	ASSTLGQNYGYT
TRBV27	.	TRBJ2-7	ASSPTGTDSYEQY
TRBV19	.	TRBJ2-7	ASSIAQAGWYEQY
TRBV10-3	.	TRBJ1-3	AMLDRDGNTIY
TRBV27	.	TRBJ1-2	ASSLGPLSYGYT